The subject of this entry is one T cell receptor beta chain. This table comes from immunoSEQ multiplex PCR, and its TCRdb copy is limited to in-frame clones, with some not included. The repertoire holds about 220,000 clones, with around 94% as singletons. The sample comes from a study of control samples from healthy donors and cancer patients. Sequenced material: blood. This receptor was obtained from a man aged 45 to 65 in good health.

The CDR3 coding sequence is TGTGCCAGCAGCCTGTCAGGGGGCGGCTACACCTTC. Protein sequence: CASSLSGGGYTF. The V call is TRBV27, the J call TRBJ1-2; 8 nucleotides align to TRBD1. The CDR3 spans 12 residues. V lost 6 bases to trimming and J lost 8 bases; unmatched junction nucleotides: 5. The germline V gene encodes CDR1 MNHEY and CDR2 SMNVEV (reference sequence).